This T cell receptor beta chain was captured in a study of T cells in tuberculosis (dated by TCRdb to the late 2010s). About the study as a whole: In the study, CD1B tetramers and high-throughput TCR immunosequencing were combined to characterize T cells specific for the mycobacterial lipid antigen glucose monomycolate (GMM). With 9 to 11 people per group, a South African clinical cohort compared IGRA-negative adolescents, IGRA-positive adolescents with latent tuberculosis, and adults with active tuberculosis. What the work shows at the level of the full study, not this receptor alone: Clinical samples were selected based on the availability of cryopreserved specimens, with adults included as active tuberculosis cases and adolescents included as controls. Compared with IGRA-negative controls, TCR-alpha repertoires from active tuberculosis had smaller mean NN-distances to GMM-specific TCRs, which suggests clonal expansion of these TCRs. The smaller NN-distances in active tuberculosis patients were driven in part by shorter CDR3-alpha lengths, while the difference seen for TCR-beta was not statistically significant. A classifier using the diverse GMM-specific repertoire reached 87% accuracy (AUROC about 0.91), compared with about 63% accuracy using GEM motif frequencies.

Taken from cysteine to phenylalanine, the CDR3 has 13 residues. CDR3 DNA is the only sequence kept; it has 39 bases, read in frame from the first base. Trimming leaves V shorter by 6 bases and J shorter by 7 bases, with the junction holding 8 bases beyond the gene matches. Looking up the germline V gene yields CDR1 SNHLY and CDR2 FYNNEI. The immunoSEQ multiplex PCR assay was used to generate TCR libraries, with TCR-beta and/or TCR-alpha/delta assays applied to each sample. The amplified TCR libraries were sequenced on the Illumina high-throughput platform. For the original study's pipeline: Clustering and dimensionality reduction were performed using pairwise TCRdist distances among GMM-specific receptors from ex vivo sorted or in vitro expanded T cells. Each clinical repertoire was scored by mean NN-distance, the average TCRdist to the nearest 10% of tetramer-positive reference sequences. GEM TCR motif frequency was calculated as the fraction of unique TCRs that matched known GEM sequences by V/J usage and CDR3 length. Active tuberculosis was classified by linear discriminant analysis with leave-one-out cross-validation, implemented in scikit-learn. The table comes from immuneACCESS by way of TCRdb, which keeps in-frame sequences with V and J called. Part of the clones is missing from these tables; in studies checked, under half for an unresolved V gene and the rest for unknown reasons. The V and J calls and clone size are taken from that table; D and trimming were inferred from the DNA. The sample records 30,000 to 45,000 clones, almost 95% of which are singletons. 9% to 14% of the sample goes to the ten largest clones.

Comment on this clone: This clone's antigen is unknown. The input lacks base qualities; no much larger clone sits a single base away.

At study entry, a tuberculin skin test and the QuantiFERON-TB GOLD In-Tube IGRA were used to screen adolescents for latent tuberculosis infection. Immunosequencing was performed on unsorted cryopreserved PBMC and covered roughly 100,000 T cells per clinical donor on average. Eleven high schools in the Worcester region of the Western Cape, South Africa, served as enrollment sites for adolescents aged 12 to 18 years. Around 10 M. tuberculosis-infected adolescents and about 10 uninfected adolescents, matched for age and sex, were selected. PBMC from adolescents were isolated by density centrifugation from freshly drawn heparinized blood and were then cryopreserved.

This chain joins TRBV2 to TRBJ1-2, and 7 bases in between align with TRBD1. This clonotype was sampled from a donor between 10 and 35 years old with latent tuberculosis or without tuberculosis infection. Some clones in this sample may be carry-over from other donors' samples. Material for sequencing was PBMCs. The DNA reads TGTGCCAGCAGCCCGACAGGGTACGCTGGCTACACCTTC. Translation gives CASSPTGYAGYTF.